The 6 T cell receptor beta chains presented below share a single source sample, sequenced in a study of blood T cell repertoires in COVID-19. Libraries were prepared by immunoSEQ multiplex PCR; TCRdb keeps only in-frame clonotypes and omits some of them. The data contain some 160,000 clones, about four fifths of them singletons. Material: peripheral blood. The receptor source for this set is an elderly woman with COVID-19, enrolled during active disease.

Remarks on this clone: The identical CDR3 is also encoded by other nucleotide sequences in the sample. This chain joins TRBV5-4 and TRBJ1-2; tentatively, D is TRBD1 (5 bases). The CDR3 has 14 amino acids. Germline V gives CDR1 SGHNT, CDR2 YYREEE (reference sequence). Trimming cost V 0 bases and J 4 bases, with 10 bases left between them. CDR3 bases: TGTGCCAGCAGCTTGGACTTGGGGGGCTATGGCTACACCTTC. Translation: CASSLDLGGYGYTF.

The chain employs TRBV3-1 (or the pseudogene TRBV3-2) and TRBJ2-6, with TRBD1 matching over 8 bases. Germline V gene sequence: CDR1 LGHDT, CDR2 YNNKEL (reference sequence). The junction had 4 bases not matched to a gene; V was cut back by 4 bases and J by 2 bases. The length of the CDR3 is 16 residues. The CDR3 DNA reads TGTGCCAGCAGCCCGACAGGGGCTACTGGGGCCAACGTCCTGACTTTC. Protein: CASSPTGATGANVLTF.

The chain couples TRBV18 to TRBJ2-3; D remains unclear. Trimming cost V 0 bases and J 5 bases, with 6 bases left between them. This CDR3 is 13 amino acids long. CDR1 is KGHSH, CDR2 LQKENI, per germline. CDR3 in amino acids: CASSPPPGDTQYF. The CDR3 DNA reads TGTGCCAGCTCACCACCGCCGGGAGATACGCAGTATTTT.

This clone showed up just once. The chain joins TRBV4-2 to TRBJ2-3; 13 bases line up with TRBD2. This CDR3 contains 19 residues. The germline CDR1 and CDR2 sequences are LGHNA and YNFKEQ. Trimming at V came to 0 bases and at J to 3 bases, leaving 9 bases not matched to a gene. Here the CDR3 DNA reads TGTGCCAGCAGCCAAGATCTGAGGCGGACTAGCGGGAGTACAGATACGCAGTATTTT. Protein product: CASSQDLRRTSGSTDTQYF.

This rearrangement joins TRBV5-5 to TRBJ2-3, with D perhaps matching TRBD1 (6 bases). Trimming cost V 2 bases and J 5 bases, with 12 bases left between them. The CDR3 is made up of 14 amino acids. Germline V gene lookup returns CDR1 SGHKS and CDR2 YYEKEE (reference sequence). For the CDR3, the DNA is TGTGCCAGCAGCTTTTCAGGGGTGGAAGATACGCAGTATTTT. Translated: CASSFSGVEDTQYF.

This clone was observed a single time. The CDR3 coding sequence is TGTGCCAGTAGTAGAGGACTGACAGATACGCAGTATTTT. Its protein product is CASSRGLTDTQYF. The chain is built from TRBV19 and TRBJ2-3, with TRBD2 as a possible D gene (5 bases). This CDR3 is 13 amino acids long. V dropped 4 bases and J dropped 3 bases, with 8 bases sitting between them. From germline, CDR1 is LNHDA and CDR2 SQIVND (reference sequence). Complete variable domain (other parts from reference TRBV19 and TRBJ2-3): DGGITQSPKYLFRKEGQNVTLSCEQNLNHDAMYWYRQDPGQGLRLIYYSQIVNDFQKGDIAEGYSVSREKKESFPLTVTSAQKNPTAFYLCASSRGLTDTQYFGPGTRLTVL.